The text below deals with one TCR beta chain. Its antigen is undetermined. MiXCR, run by TCRdb on the 5' RACE reads, gives a single entry per CDR3 protein. The top ten hold 15% of the sample, which has around 150,000 distinct CDR3 sequences, under 45% seen once. The data are from a study of CD8 T cells in ankylosing spondylitis. Regarding the study as a whole: It was reported that disease-linked clones were significantly enriched in matched ankylosing spondylitis synovial fluid.

V was cut by 0 bases and J by 5 bases, with 19 bases left in between. Germline assignment: CDR1 LGHNA and CDR2 YNFKEQ. The CDR3 contains 17 residues. The receptor's source is a male donor with ankylosing spondylitis. The chain is built from TRBV4-2 and TRBJ2-5; D possibly corresponds to TRBD2 (5 bases). The sequencing sample was made of synovial fluid, either unsorted or a sorted T cell fraction (not recorded which). This CDR3 reads CASSQEWLDFLGETQYF. DNA for the CDR3: TGTGCCAGCAGCCAAGAATGGTTGGACTTTCTGGGTGAGACCCAGTACTTC.